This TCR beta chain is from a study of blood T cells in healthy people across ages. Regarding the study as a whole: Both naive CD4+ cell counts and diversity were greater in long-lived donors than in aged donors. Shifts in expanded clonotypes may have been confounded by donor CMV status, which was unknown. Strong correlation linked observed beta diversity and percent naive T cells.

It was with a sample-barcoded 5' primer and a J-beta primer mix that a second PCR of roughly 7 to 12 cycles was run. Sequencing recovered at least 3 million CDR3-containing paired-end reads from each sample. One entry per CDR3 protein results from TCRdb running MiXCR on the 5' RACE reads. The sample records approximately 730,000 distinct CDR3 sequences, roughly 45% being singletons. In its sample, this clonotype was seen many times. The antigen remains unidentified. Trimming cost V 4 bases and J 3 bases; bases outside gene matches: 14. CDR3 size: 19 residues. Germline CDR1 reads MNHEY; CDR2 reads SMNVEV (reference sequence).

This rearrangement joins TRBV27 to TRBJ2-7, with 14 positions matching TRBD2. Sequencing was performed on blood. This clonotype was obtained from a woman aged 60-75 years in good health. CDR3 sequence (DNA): TGTGCCAGCAGTTCCCATACGACTAGCGGGAGGGCCTTTTACTACGAGCAGTACTTC. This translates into CASSSHTTSGRAFYYEQYF.